This T cell receptor (beta chain) was recovered during a study of cytomegalovirus exposure and HLA in healthy donors. Background on the study: Genetic ancestry analysis placed approximately 80% of the approximately 390 donors that were genotyped in the Caucasian-associated cluster.

Study findings and constraints: Through in vitro validation, a few CMV-associated chains were shown to be specific for CMV antigens. It was assumed in the presence/absence analyses that sequencing depth was roughly uniform across donors.

The CDR3 is made up of 14 amino acids. Germline CDR1 reads SGHVS; CDR2 reads FNYEAQ. In regard to this clone: Its target is not known.

Primers included in the PCR were 60 Vbeta and 13 Jbeta primers. TCRdb's table, derived via immunoSEQ multiplex PCR, lists solely in-frame clones and lacks some. The data hold roughly 120,000 clones, with about 73% observed a single time. V gene TRBV7-6 combines with J gene TRBJ2-5, with 11 bases lining up with TRBD2. The DNA end favors TRBJ2-7, so the J call may be wrong. The material sequenced was PBMCs. The receptor comes from a woman between 35 and 50 years old in good health and CMV-seronegative. The CDR3 spells CASSSTSGSYEQYF. DNA of the CDR3: TGTGCCAGCAGCTCCACTAGCGGGAGTTACGAGCAGTACTTC.